This entry features one T cell receptor (beta chain) sequence. What this receptor recognizes is not known. No base quality information exists; no much larger clone differs at one position. Collaborating institutions collected whole blood in K2EDTA tubes following their own protocols. For TCRbeta analysis, collaborators shipped samples as frozen whole blood, isolated PBMCs, or DNA extracted from either of those sample types. TCRbeta CDR3 regions were amplified from genomic DNA using the immunoSEQ Assay, a bias-controlled multiplex PCR. Under the source paper's analysis protocol: Within the assay, amplification of reference gene primers was used to estimate how many nucleated cells each sample contained. To quantify the absolute abundance of each unique TCRbeta CDR3 rearrangement, sequence reads were collapsed and filtered. For each sample, productive Simpson clonality was calculated as the square root of Simpson's diversity index across productive rearrangements. TCRdb stores this immuneACCESS table with in-frame sequences only. Part of the clones is absent; in the studies checked, under half of the shortfall reflects unresolved V genes, and no reason is known for the rest. V, J and clone size derive from that table, while D and trimming were established from the DNA sequence. Within this sample are about 88,000 clones, with 80% to 90% of them counted one time only. The top ten hold around 10% of the sample.

The data were obtained in a study of blood T cell repertoires in COVID-19 (dated by TCRdb to about 2020). Study-wide context: Samples covering the acute and convalescent phases of COVID-19 were provided by collaborators in the United States, Italy and Spain. The samples were drawn from two sources: the first 160 participants of the ongoing ImmuneRACE study, and about 1,300 subjects contributed by 6 global collaborators. Sample metadata almost always included a de-identified subject ID, COVID-19 status, age in years and sex. HLA class I and class II types, where available, came from metadata supplied by the sample provider rather than from assay-based typing. The material from the prospective study consisted of cDNA or gDNA derived from T cells, B-cell-depleted T cells, or PBMCs. Deeply sampled blood TCRbeta repertoires from subjects exposed to, actively infected with, or recovered from COVID-19 were included in the dataset. The repertoires were released in a freely available public database meant as a resource for research on the immune response to SARS-CoV-2.

The CDR3 measures 15 amino acids from cysteine to phenylalanine. Of all the DNA, just the CDR3 is kept, 45 bases in frame from base 1. The CDR1 and CDR2 encoded by the germline V gene are KGHSH and LQKENI. V is trimmed back by 2 bases and J by 7 bases, and the junction contains 3 bases that no gene match accounts for. General study outcomes and caveats: The quantity of clinical and demographic metadata differed by source and by participant and was supplied without curation.

Sequencing was carried out using peripheral blood. The receptor chain draws on TRBV18 and TRBJ1-6; 9 bases in the junction line up with TRBD1. The TCR originated in a man at least 80 years old with acute or convalescent COVID-19. The CDR3 is CASSPEGTGNSPLHF. The bases are TGTGCCAGCTCACCAGAGGGGACAGGGAATTCACCCCTCCACTTT.